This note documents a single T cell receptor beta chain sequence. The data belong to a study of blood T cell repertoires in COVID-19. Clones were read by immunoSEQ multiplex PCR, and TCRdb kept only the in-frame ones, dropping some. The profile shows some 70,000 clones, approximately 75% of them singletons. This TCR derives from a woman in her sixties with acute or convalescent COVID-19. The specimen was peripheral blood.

Written as DNA, the CDR3 is TGTGCCAGCAGCCCCAGGGTGGGAGGGGACAATGAGCAGTTCTTC. Its translation: CASSPRVGGDNEQFF. The chain has TRBV11-2 and TRBJ2-1; TRBD2 matches 7 bases. Germline CDR1 reads SGHAT; CDR2 reads FQNNGV. The J segment lost 5 bases and the V segment lost 5 bases, leaving 9 bases of the junction unmatched. The length of the CDR3 is 15 residues.